A single T cell receptor beta chain is shown here with its context. Its matching antigen is unknown. The data were obtained in a study of T cell responses to AZD1222 COVID-19 vaccine. Regarding the study as a whole: Nearly half of the spike-specific TCRs reportedly recognize variant regions that carry no mutations. Clonal diversity may have been underestimated in mostly white British donors. Baseline seropositivity occurred in only six AZD1222 recipients.

The germline V gene has CDR1 KGHDR and CDR2 SFDVKD. The V and J ends lost 3 bases and 6 bases, in that order; junction bases with no gene match: 11. The CDR3 is 18 residues long. The data were produced by immunoSEQ multiplex PCR, yet TCRdb's version contains in-frame clones alone and is incomplete. The sample holds more than 95,000 clones; 89% are singletons and the top ten take approximately 18%. Specimen: peripheral blood, collected on day 0 of AZD1222 vaccination. This chain connects TRBV24-1 to TRBJ1-6, with 9 nucleotides matching TRBD1. The TCR comes from an adult in good health. CDR3 DNA sequence: TGTGCCACCAGTGATCCGCCTTGGGACAGGGAAGCTAATTCACCCCTCCACTTT. Its protein is CATSDPPWDREANSPLHF.